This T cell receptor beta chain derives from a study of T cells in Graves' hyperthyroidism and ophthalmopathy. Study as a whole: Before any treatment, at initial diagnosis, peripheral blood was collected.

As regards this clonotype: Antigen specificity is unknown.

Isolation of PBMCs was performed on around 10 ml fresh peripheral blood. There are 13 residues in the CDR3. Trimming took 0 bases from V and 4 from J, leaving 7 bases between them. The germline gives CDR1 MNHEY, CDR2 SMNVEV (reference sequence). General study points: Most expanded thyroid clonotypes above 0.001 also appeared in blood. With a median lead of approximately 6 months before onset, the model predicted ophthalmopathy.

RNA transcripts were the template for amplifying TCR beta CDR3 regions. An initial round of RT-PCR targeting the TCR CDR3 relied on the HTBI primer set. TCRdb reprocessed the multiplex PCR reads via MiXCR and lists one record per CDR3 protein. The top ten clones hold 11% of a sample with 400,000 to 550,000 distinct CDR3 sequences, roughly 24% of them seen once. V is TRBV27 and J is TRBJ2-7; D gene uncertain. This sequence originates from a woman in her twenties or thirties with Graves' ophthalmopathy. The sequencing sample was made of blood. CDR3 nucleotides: TGTGCCAGCAGTTTATCGGAAAGGTACGAGCAGTACTTC. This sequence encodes CASSLSERYEQYF.